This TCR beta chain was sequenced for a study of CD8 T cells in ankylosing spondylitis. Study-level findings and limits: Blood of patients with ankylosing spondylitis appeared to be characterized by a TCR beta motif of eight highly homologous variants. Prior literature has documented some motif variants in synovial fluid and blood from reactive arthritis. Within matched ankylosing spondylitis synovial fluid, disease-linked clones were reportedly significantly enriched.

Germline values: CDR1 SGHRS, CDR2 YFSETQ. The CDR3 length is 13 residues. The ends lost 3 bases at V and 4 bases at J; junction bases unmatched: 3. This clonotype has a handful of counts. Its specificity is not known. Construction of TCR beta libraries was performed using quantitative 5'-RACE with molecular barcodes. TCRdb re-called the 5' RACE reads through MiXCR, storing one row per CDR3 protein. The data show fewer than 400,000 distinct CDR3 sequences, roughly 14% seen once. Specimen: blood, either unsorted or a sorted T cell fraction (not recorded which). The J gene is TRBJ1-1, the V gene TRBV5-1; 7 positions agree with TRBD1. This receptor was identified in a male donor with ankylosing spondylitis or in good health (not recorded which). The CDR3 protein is CASSWGQSTEAFF. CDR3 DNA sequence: TGCGCCAGCAGCTGGGGACAGTCCACTGAAGCTTTCTTT.